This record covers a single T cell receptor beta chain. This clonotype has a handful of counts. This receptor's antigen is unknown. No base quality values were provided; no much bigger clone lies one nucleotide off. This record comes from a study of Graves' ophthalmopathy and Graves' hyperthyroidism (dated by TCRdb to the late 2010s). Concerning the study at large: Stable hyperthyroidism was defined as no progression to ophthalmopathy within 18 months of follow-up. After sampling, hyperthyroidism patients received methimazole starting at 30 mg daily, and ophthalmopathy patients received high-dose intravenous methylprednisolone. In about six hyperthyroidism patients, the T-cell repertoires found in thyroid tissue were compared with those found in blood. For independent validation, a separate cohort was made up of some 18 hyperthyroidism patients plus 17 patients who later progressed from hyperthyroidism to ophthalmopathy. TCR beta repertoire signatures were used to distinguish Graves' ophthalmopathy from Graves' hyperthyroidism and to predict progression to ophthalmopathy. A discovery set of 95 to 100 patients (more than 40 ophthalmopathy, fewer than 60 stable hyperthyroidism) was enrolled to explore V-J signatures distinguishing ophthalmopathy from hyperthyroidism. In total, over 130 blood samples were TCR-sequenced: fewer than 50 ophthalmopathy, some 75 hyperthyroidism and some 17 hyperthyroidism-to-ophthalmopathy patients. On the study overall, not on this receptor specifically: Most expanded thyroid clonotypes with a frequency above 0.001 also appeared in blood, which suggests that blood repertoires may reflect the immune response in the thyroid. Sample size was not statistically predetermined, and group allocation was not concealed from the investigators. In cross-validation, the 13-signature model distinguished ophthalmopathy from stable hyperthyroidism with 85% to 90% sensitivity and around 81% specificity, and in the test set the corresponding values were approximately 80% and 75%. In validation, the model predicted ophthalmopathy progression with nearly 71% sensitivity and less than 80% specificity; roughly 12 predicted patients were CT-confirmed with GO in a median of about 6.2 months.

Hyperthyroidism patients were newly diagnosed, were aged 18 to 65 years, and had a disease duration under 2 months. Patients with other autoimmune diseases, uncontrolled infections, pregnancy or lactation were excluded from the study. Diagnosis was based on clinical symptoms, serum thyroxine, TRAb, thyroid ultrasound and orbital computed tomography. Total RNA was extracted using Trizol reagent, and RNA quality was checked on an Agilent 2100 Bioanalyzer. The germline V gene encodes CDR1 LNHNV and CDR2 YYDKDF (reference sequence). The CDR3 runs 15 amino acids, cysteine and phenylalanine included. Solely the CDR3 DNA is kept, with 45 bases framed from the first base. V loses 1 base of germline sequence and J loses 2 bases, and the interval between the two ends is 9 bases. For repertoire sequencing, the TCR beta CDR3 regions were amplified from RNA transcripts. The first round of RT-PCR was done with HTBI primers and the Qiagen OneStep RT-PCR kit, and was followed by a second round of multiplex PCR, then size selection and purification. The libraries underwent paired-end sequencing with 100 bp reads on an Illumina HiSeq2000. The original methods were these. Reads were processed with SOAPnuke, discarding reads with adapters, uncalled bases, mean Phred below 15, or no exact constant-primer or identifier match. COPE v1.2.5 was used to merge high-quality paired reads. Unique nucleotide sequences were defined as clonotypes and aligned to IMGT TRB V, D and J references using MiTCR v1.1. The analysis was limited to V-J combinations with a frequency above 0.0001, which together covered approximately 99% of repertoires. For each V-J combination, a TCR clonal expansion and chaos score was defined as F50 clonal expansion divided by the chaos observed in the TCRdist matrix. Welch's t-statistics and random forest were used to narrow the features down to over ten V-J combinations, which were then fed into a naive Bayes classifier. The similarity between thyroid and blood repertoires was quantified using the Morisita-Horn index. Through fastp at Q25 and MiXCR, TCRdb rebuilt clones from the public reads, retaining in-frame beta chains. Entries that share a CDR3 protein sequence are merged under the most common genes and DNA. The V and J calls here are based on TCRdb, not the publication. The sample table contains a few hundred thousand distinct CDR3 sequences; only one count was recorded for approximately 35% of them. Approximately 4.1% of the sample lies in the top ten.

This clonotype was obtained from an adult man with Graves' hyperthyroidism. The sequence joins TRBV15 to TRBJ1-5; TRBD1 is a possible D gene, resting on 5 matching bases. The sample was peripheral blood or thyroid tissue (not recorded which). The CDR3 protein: CATSRAGGGNQPQHF. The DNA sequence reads TGTGCCACCAGCAGAGCGGGGGGGGGCAATCAGCCCCAGCATTTT. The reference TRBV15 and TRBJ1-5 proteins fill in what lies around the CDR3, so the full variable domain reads DAMVIQNPRYQVTQFGKPVTLSCSQTLNHNVMYWYQQKSSQAPKLLFHYYDKDFNNEADTPDNFQSRRPNTSFCFLDIRSPGLGDTAMYLCATSRAGGGNQPQHFGDGTRLSIL.